What follows are 19 T cell receptor beta chains derived from one specimen sequenced in a study of T cell responses to AZD1222 COVID-19 vaccine. Profiling relied on immunoSEQ multiplex PCR, and the TCRdb table lists in-frame clones only, not all of them. The sample carries about 210,000 clones, around 94% recorded once. The input for sequencing was peripheral blood, taken 28 days after the second dose of the MenACWY control vaccine. The source of these receptors is an adult who received the MenACWY meningococcal vaccine as a control.

The chain recombines TRBV6-5 with TRBJ2-2; D gene uncertain. There are 13 residues in the CDR3. The V gene lost 1 base and the J gene lost 7 bases, with 7 bases spanning the gap. The V gene's germline CDR1 is MNHEY and CDR2 SVGAGI. The CDR3 here is CASSYFGFGELFF. The CDR3 DNA reads as TGTGCCAGCAGTTACTTCGGTTTCGGGGAGCTGTTTTTT.

The chain couples TRBV18 to TRBJ1-6, with TRBD1 matching 7 bases. V dropped 5 bases and J dropped 4; count of bases not matched to a gene: 5. CDR1 and CDR2 from the germline V gene are KGHSH and LQKENI. The CDR3 length is 15 residues. The CDR3 DNA is TGTGCCAGCTCAAGTGGACAGGTTTATAATTCACCCCTCCACTTT. Translated, it gives CASSSGQVYNSPLHF. The variable domain in full, with the rest retrieved from reference TRBV18 and TRBJ1-6, is NAGVMQNPRHLVRRRGQEARLRCSPMKGHSHVYWYRQLPEEGLKFMVYLQKENIIDESGMPKERFSAEFPKEGPSILRIQQVVRGDSAAYFCASSSGQVYNSPLHFGNGTRLTVT.

The chain is built from TRBV5-1 and TRBJ1-1; D gene uncertain. This CDR3 contains 14 residues. The ends were cut back, 4 bases at V and 5 bases at J, with 15 bases in the middle. Germline CDR1 reads SGHRS; CDR2 reads YFSETQ. CDR3 loop: CASSTPTGETEAFF. CDR3 sequence (DNA): TGCGCCAGCAGCACTCCGACTGGGGAGACTGAAGCTTTCTTT. Complete variable domain (other parts from reference TRBV5-1 and TRBJ1-1): KAGVTQTPRYLIKTRGQQVTLSCSPISGHRSVSWYQQTPGQGLQFLFEYFSETQRNKGNFPGRFSGRQFSNSRSEMNVSTLELGDSALYLCASSTPTGETEAFFGQGTRLTVV.

The chain employs TRBV7-9 and TRBJ2-3; 7 bases agree with TRBD2. The CDR3 has 14 residues. The germline V gene has CDR1 SEHNR and CDR2 FQNEAQ (reference sequence). The V and J ends lost 10 bases and 6 bases, in that order; junction bases with no gene match: 13. DNA for the CDR3: TGTGCCATCACCCTTTCGGGGGGTGACGATACGCAGTATTTT. Translating gives CAITLSGGDDTQYF.

Here the CDR3 reads CASSQDKGWTEAFF. The DNA for the CDR3 is TGTGCCAGCAGCCAAGATAAGGGTTGGACTGAAGCTTTCTTT. The chain carries TRBV3-1 (or the pseudogene TRBV3-2) and TRBJ1-1; D gene uncertain. The CDR3 runs 14 residues. Trimming shortened V by 0 bases and J by 5 bases, and 10 bases separated the two germline ends. Germline V CDR1 and CDR2: LGHDT, YNNKEL (reference sequence).

The gene calls are TRBV18 and TRBJ2-5; perhaps D is TRBD1 or TRBD2 (6 bases each). The germline V gene has CDR1 KGHSH and CDR2 LQKENI. The V end lost 8 bases, the J end lost 4 bases, and 11 bases lay between the germline ends. There are 12 residues in the CDR3. The DNA for the CDR3 is TGTGCCAGCGGCCGGGGGCGAGAGACCCAGTACTTC. Its translation: CASGRGRETQYF.

This rearrangement joins TRBV2 to TRBJ2-5, with D possibly being TRBD1 (5 bases). CDR1 is SNHLY, CDR2 FYNNEI, per germline. The V end was cut by 4 bases, the J end by 3 bases, with 15 bases between. The CDR3 covers 15 residues. CDR3 amino acids: CASSAAREREETQYF. The CDR3 DNA reads TGTGCCAGCAGTGCGGCCAGGGAACGAGAAGAGACCCAGTACTTC.

CDR3 amino acids: CASSLGAGVSYEQYF. In DNA, the CDR3 is TGCGCCAGCAGCTTGGGGGCGGGGGTCTCCTACGAGCAGTACTTC. This chain links TRBV5-1 with TRBJ2-7; 7 bases align to TRBD2. Trimming at V came to 0 bases and at J to 0 bases, leaving 3 bases not matched to a gene. This CDR3 has 15 amino acids. Germline assignment: CDR1 SGHRS and CDR2 YFSETQ. The variable domain in full, completed from reference TRBV5-1 and TRBJ2-7, reads KAGVTQTPRYLIKTRGQQVTLSCSPISGHRSVSWYQQTPGQGLQFLFEYFSETQRNKGNFPGRFSGRQFSNSRSEMNVSTLELGDSALYLCASSLGAGVSYEQYFGPGTRLTVT.

The V gene is TRBV5-1, the J gene TRBJ2-7; D is uncertain. Trimming took off 6 bases at V and 2 bases at J, with 6 bases between the two ends. Germline-derived CDR1 and CDR2 are SGHRS and YFSETQ. There are 11 residues in the CDR3. The CDR3 loop is CASTKTYEQYF. CDR3 nucleotide sequence: TGCGCCAGCACCAAAACCTACGAGCAGTACTTC.

The chain links TRBV6-4 to TRBJ1-2, with 7 bases matching TRBD1. The V gene end was trimmed by 6 bases and the J gene end by 7 bases; junction bases not matched to a gene: 11. The germline V gene has CDR1 MRHNA and CDR2 SNTAGT. The CDR3 has 14 amino acids. CDR3 sequence reads: CASSETGSAPGYTF. The CDR3 nucleotides are TGTGCCAGCAGCGAGACAGGGAGTGCTCCTGGCTACACCTTC.

J is TRBJ2-7 and V is TRBV4-3, with a weak D call TRBD1 (6 bases). Germline V gives CDR1 LGHNA, CDR2 YSLEER. The CDR3 sequence is 14 residues long. V was clipped by 4 bases and J by 3 bases, with 13 bases between them. CDR3 sequence reads: CASSPARGSYEQYF. CDR3 sequence (DNA): TGCGCCAGCAGCCCCGCGAGGGGGAGCTACGAGCAGTACTTC.

This sequence joins TRBV9 and TRBJ2-7; 8 bases are shared with TRBD2. The CDR3 is made up of 13 amino acids. Germline V gene sequence: CDR1 SGDLS, CDR2 YYNGEE. J lost 5 bases, V lost 4 bases, and 5 bases had no gene match. Here the CDR3 reads CASSPGLVNEQYF. CDR3 DNA: TGTGCCAGCAGCCCGGGACTAGTTAACGAGCAGTACTTC.

This chain links TRBV5-1 with TRBJ2-7; the D gene could be TRBD1 or TRBD2 (7 bases each). This CDR3 is built from 15 residues. The ends were cut back, 4 bases at V and 5 bases at J, with 19 bases in the middle. Looked up from germline, CDR1 is SGHRS and CDR2 is YFSETQ. The CDR3 reads CASSLWPGGGDEQYF. DNA for the CDR3: TGCGCCAGCAGCCTGTGGCCAGGGGGAGGGGACGAGCAGTACTTC.

This chain uses TRBV5-1 with TRBJ2-1, with no clear D. Germline V gene lookup returns CDR1 SGHRS and CDR2 YFSETQ. The V end lost 1 base, the J end lost 6 bases, and 8 bases lay between the germline ends. The CDR3 totals 13 residues. In DNA form, the CDR3 reads TGCGCCAGCAGCTTGTATCCAGGCAATGAGCAGTTCTTC. Its protein is CASSLYPGNEQFF.

The chain uses TRBV2 and TRBJ1-1, with no clear D. Germline V gene data show CDR1 as SNHLY and CDR2 as FYNNEI. V gave up 5 bases and J gave up 2 bases, with 6 bases separating them. The CDR3 sequence is 12 residues long. CDR3: CASSTVNTEAFF. The CDR3 nucleotides read TGTGCCAGCAGTACAGTTAACACTGAAGCTTTCTTT.

This clone was counted a single time. The V and J genes are TRBV3-1 (or the pseudogene TRBV3-2) and TRBJ1-5; D is unresolved. The CDR3 consists of 13 residues. Germline V gene data show CDR1 as LGHDT and CDR2 as YNNKEL (reference sequence). V dropped 4 bases and J dropped 3 bases, with 7 bases sitting between them. The CDR3 DNA follows: TGTGCCAGCAGCCGGACGGTCAATCAGCCCCAGCATTTT. Its translation: CASSRTVNQPQHF.

This clone was counted a single time. DNA of the CDR3: TGTGCCAGCAGCCCGGGACTAGGGGGGGAGACCCAGTACTTC. The encoded protein is CASSPGLGGETQYF. The chain recombines TRBV7-9 with TRBJ2-5, with 8 bases lining up with TRBD2. The germline V gene has CDR1 SEHNR and CDR2 FQNEAQ (reference sequence). V shed 5 bases and J 5 bases; nucleotides not matched to a gene: 7. CDR3 length equals 14 residues.

This chain uses TRBV28 with TRBJ1-1; 9 nucleotides align to TRBD1. The trim removed 6 bases at V and 2 bases at J, leaving 7 bases unmatched. The V gene's germline CDR1 is MDHEN and CDR2 SYDVKM. The CDR3 sequence is 15 residues long. The DNA for the CDR3 is TGTGCCAGCAGCTCCTACAGGGGGCAAAACACTGAAGCTTTCTTT. As protein: CASSSYRGQNTEAFF.

The chain has TRBV5-1 and TRBJ2-3; possible D gene TRBD2, 6 bases. Trimming took off 4 bases at V and 3 bases at J, with 18 bases between the two ends. The CDR3 loop spans 16 amino acids. Germline-derived CDR1 and CDR2 are SGHRS and YFSETQ. CDR3 sequence: CASSEGTSSRTDTQYF. The DNA for the CDR3 is TGCGCCAGCAGCGAGGGAACTAGCTCGCGAACAGATACGCAGTATTTT.